Below are 2 T cell receptor beta chains sequenced from a single sample in a study of T cell responses to AZD1222 COVID-19 vaccine (dated by TCRdb to the early 2020s). The sample's time point, from its label and the paper: about 28 days (+/-7) after the second vaccine dose. Libraries were constructed by the immunoSEQ multiplex PCR assay. Sourced from immuneACCESS, this table was stored by TCRdb with only in-frame sequences that have V and J called. A share of the clones is absent; for the studies checked, an unresolved V gene accounts for under half, and the remainder has no known explanation. The sample table records more than 95,000 clones; more than 75% of these occur just once. The ten largest clones take up roughly 4% of the sample. This specimen was peripheral blood, taken 28 days after the second AZD1222 dose. The source of these receptors is an adult who received the AZD1222 COVID-19 vaccine.

This chain uses TRBV29-1 with TRBJ1-1; tentatively, D is TRBD1 (5 bases). Trimming left V 1 base short and J 4 bases short, with 19 bases between. The CDR3 is 16 amino acids. The germline gives CDR1 SQVTM, CDR2 ANQGSEA. The CDR3 loop reads CSVEGPRRGFATEAFF. CDR3 nucleotides: TGCAGCGTTGAAGGCCCCCGGCGGGGCTTTGCCACTGAAGCTTTCTTT. The complete variable domain, with remaining parts taken from reference TRBV29-1 and TRBJ1-1, reads SAVISQKPSRDICQRGTSLTIQCQVDSQVTMMFWYRQQPGQSLTLIATANQGSEATYESGFVIDKFPISRPNLTFSTLTVSNMSPEDSSIYLCSVEGPRRGFATEAFFGQGTRLTVV.

The chain combines TRBV13 with TRBJ1-2, with D unresolved. This CDR3 contains 14 residues. Germline V lookup: CDR1 PRHDT, CDR2 FYEKMQ (reference sequence). Between the trimmed V and J ends, which lost 5 bases and 4 bases, there was a span of 14 bases. The CDR3 region is CASSVRSYGYGYTF. The CDR3 DNA sequence: TGTGCCAGCAGCGTTCGGTCCTACGGCTATGGCTACACCTTC.